The source of this T cell receptor beta chain is a study of shared clonotypes between healthy human individuals. This clone appeared a single time. Profiling relied on immunoSEQ multiplex PCR, and the TCRdb table lists in-frame clones only, not all of them. Of some 1.5 million clones in the sample, more than 95% were seen once. The TCR comes from a man aged 30-40 years in good health. Sequenced material: naive CD4+ T cells sorted from blood. As to subset: CD45RA+ positively selected.

The CDR3 reads CASSYSRDYHYEQYF. The CDR3 region has the DNA TGTGCCAGCAGTTACTCCCGGGACTACCACTACGAGCAGTACTTC. The gene calls are TRBV6-5 and TRBJ2-7; 7 bases agree with TRBD2. With V trimmed by 0 bases and J by 3 bases, 5 bases remained unmatched. Germline-derived CDR1 and CDR2 are MNHEY and SVGAGI. The CDR3 length is 15 residues.